This is a list of T cell receptor beta chains from one sample in a study of T cells expressing NK-cell markers. For each CDR3 protein, TCRdb gives one entry from its re-call of the 5' RACE reads, without DNA. The sample features fewer than 400,000 distinct CDR3 sequences, with over 4% in its top ten. Sequenced material: blood T cells: a sorted CD56 or NKG2C T cell subset, CD4+ or CD8+ T cells, or bulk PBMC T cells (not recorded which). The receptors originated from a man between 18 and 69 years old in good health. The CDR3 runs from the conserved cysteine through the conserved F or W. Each record gives: J gene, V gene, CDR3 protein.

j_gene: TRBJ2-5; v_gene: TRBV5-1; CDR3aa: CASNPPETPRGETQYF
j_gene: TRBJ1-1; v_gene: TRBV9; CDR3aa: CASRDGRDRERDTEAFF
j_gene: TRBJ2-1; v_gene: TRBV7-2; CDR3aa: CASRTSGPSYNEQFF
j_gene: TRBJ2-6; v_gene: TRBV20-1; CDR3aa: CSATSSGANVLTF
j_gene: TRBJ2-3; v_gene: TRBV2; CDR3aa: CASSSMTSGVRDTQYF
j_gene: TRBJ1-5; v_gene: TRBV5-6; CDR3aa: CASSSLRGLASNQPQHF
j_gene: TRBJ1-3; v_gene: TRBV7-7; CDR3aa: CASSLKASVLSGNTIYF
j_gene: TRBJ1-5; v_gene: TRBV27; CDR3aa: CASSFASAGQPQHF
j_gene: TRBJ2-4; v_gene: TRBV20-1; CDR3aa: CSAQTSGVKNIQYF
j_gene: TRBJ1-2; v_gene: TRBV12-3/TRBV12-4; CDR3aa: CASSFRGPSVGYTF
j_gene: TRBJ1-2; v_gene: TRBV6-6; CDR3aa: CASSATGDYGYTF
j_gene: TRBJ2-3; v_gene: TRBV7-6; CDR3aa: CASGRTGASTDTQYF
j_gene: TRBJ2-3; v_gene: TRBV20-1; CDR3aa: CSATFSTRRTDTQYF
j_gene: TRBJ2-3; v_gene: TRBV11-1; CDR3aa: CASSLYLLGRGFTDTQYF
j_gene: TRBJ1-2; v_gene: TRBV20-1; CDR3aa: CSALRQGAVSYTF
j_gene: TRBJ1-2; v_gene: TRBV4-2; CDR3aa: CASSQVGENYGYTF
j_gene: TRBJ2-6; v_gene: TRBV2; CDR3aa: CASSRDRNSGANVLTF
j_gene: TRBJ2-1; v_gene: TRBV7-2; CDR3aa: CASSLVYREVQFF